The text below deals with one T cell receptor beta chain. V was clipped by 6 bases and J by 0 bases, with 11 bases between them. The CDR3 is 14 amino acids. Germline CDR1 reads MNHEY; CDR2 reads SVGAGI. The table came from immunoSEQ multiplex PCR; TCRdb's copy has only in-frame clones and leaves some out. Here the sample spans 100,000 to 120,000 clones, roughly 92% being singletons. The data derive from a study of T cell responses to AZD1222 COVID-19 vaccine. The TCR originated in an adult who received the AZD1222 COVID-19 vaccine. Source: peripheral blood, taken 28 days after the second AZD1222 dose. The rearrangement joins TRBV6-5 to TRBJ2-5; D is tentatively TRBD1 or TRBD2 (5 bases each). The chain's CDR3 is CASSYGTYQETQYF. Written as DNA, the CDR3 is TGTGCCAGCAGCTACGGGACCTACCAAGAGACCCAGTACTTC.